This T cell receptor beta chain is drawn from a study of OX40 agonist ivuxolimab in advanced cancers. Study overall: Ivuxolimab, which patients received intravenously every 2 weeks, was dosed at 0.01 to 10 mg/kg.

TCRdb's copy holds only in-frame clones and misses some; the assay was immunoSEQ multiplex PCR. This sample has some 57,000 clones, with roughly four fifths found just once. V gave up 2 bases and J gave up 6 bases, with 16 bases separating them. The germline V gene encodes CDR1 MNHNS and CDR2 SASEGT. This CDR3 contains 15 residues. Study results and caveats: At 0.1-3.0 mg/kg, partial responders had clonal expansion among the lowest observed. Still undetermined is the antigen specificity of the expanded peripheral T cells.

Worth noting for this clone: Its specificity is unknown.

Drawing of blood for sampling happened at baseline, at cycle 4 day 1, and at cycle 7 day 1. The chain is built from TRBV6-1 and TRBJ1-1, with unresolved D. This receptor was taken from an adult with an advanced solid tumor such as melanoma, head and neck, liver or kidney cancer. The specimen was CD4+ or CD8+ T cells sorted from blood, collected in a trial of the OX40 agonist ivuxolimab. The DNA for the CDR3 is TGTGCCAGCAGTGAATATGGAGGAGAGAGGGCTGAAGCTTTCTTT. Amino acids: CASSEYGGERAEAFF.